This TCR beta chain came from a study of T cells in Graves' hyperthyroidism and ophthalmopathy. Study-wide context: Peripheral blood was secured at the point of initial diagnosis, before any treatment.

PBMCs were derived from 10 ml fresh peripheral blood. The investigators amplified TCR beta CDR3 regions from RNA transcripts. During a first-round RT-PCR of the TCR CDR3, the HTBI primer set was used. TCRdb re-called the multiplex PCR reads through MiXCR, storing one row per CDR3 protein. The sample has 550,000 to 800,000 distinct CDR3 sequences; over 15% are singletons. The CDR3 totals 14 residues. V dropped 8 bases and J dropped 6 bases, with 17 bases sitting between them. A note on this clonotype: Its target is not known. A much larger clone sits a single nucleotide away, making a read error possible.

Study observations and caveats: Researchers report that a 13 V-J model separated ophthalmopathy from stable hyperthyroidism. Peripheral blood also featured most of the thyroid clonotypes expanded above 0.001.

The receptor was derived from a man in his late teens or twenties with Graves' hyperthyroidism. The chain carries TRBV12-3 or TRBV12-4 and TRBJ2-1, with a tentative D call TRBD1 (6 bases). The sample was blood. CDR3 residues: CASAPGTTCNEQFF. CDR3 nucleotide sequence: TGTGCCAGCGCCCCCGGGACAACCTGCAATGAGCAGTTCTTC.